The clone carrying this TCR beta chain has ten or more counts. Its target is not known. TCR beta CDR3 regions were amplified from RNA transcripts. The HTBI set primed first-round TCR CDR3 RT-PCR. TCRdb reprocessed the multiplex PCR reads with MiXCR, giving one entry per CDR3 protein. In the table there are about 340,000 distinct CDR3 sequences, approximately 22% of which are singletons. Germline V gives CDR1 SNHLY, CDR2 FYNNEI. V gave up 6 bases and J gave up 3 bases, with 9 bases separating them. The CDR3 covers 13 residues. This sample is part of a study of T cells in Graves' hyperthyroidism and ophthalmopathy. Study observations and caveats: Ophthalmopathy stood apart from stable hyperthyroidism in a 13 V-J model. Most thyroid clonotypes with frequency above 0.001 were detected in blood.

Patients aged 18 to 65 had newly diagnosed hyperthyroidism that had lasted under 2 months. Orbital computed tomography and thyroid ultrasound, together with serum TRAb and thyroxine and clinical symptoms, were used for diagnoses. Sequenced: blood. The TCR comes from a woman aged 45-65 years with Graves' hyperthyroidism. This chain links TRBV2 with TRBJ2-1; tentatively, D is TRBD1 or TRBD2 (5 bases each). DNA for the CDR3: TGTGCCAGCAGCGGGACCAACTACAATGAGCAGTTCTTC. Translated, it gives CASSGTNYNEQFF.